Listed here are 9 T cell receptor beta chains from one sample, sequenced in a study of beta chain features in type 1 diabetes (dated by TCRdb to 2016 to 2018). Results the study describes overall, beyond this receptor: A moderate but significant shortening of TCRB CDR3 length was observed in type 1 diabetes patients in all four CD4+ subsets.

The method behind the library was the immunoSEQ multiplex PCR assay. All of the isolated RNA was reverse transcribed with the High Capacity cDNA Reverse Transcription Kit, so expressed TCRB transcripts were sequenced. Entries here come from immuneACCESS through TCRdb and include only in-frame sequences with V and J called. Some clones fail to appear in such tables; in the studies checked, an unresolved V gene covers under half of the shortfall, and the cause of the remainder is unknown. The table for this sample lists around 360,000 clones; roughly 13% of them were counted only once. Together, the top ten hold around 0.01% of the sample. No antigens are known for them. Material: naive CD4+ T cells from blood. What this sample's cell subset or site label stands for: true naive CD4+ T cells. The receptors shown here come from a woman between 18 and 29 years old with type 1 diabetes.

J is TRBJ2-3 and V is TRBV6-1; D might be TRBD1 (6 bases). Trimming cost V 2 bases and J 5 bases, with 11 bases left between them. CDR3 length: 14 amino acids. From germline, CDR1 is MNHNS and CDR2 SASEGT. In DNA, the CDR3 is TGTGCCAGCAGTGAACCAGGGGAAGTAGATACGCAGTATTTT. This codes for CASSEPGEVDTQYF.

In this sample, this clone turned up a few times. This chain's CDR3 is CASSVGGGAKNIQYF. The CDR3 nucleotides are TGTGCCAGCAGCGTAGGGGGGGGAGCCAAAAACATTCAGTACTTC. This rearrangement joins TRBV9 to TRBJ2-4; 7 bases agree with TRBD2. Germline lookup yields CDR1 SGDLS and CDR2 YYNGEE. The CDR3 covers 15 residues. V trimming: 0 bases; J trimming: 0 bases; junction bases outside the gene matches: 0.

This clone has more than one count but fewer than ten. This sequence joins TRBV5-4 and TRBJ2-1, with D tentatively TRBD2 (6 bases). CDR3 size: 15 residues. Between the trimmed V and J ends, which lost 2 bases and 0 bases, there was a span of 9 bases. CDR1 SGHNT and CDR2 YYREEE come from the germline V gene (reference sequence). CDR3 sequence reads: CASSFTGSSYNEQFF. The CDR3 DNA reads TGTGCCAGCAGCTTCACCGGGAGCTCCTACAATGAGCAGTTCTTC.

CDR3 sequence (DNA): TGTGCCAGCAGCTTAGTTCTAGGCTCTCAGTTAACTGGAAACACCATATATTTT. It encodes CASSLVLGSQLTGNTIYF. This sequence joins TRBV7-2 and TRBJ1-3; no clear D gene. The CDR3 spans 18 residues. CDR1 and CDR2 from the germline V gene are SGHTA and FQGNSA. V gave up 1 base and J gave up 2 bases, with 18 bases separating them.

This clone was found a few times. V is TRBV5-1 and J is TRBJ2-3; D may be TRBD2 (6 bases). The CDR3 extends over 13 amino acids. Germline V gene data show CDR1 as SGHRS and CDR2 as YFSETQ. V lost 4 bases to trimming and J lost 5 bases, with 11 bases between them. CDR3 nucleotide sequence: TGCGCCAGCAGCATGTATAGCGGAGATACGCAGTATTTT. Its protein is CASSMYSGDTQYF.

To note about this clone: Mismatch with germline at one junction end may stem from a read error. The CDR3 region is CASSPSGQMNTEAFF. CDR3 bases: TGCGCCAGCAGCCCTTCGGGACAGATGAACACTGAAGCTTTCTTT. V and J are TRBV7-9 and TRBJ1-1; 7 nucleotides line up with TRBD1. CDR1 is SEHNR and CDR2 is FQNEAQ in the germline V gene (reference sequence). The CDR3 has 15 amino acids.

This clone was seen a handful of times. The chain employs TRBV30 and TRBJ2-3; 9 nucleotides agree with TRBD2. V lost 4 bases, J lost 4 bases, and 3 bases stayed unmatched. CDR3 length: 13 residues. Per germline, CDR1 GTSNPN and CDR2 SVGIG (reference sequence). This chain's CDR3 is CAWISGSSDTQYF. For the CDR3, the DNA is TGTGCCTGGATTAGCGGGAGCTCAGATACGCAGTATTTT. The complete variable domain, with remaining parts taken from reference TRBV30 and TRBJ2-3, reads SQTIHQWPATLVQPVGSPLSLECTVEGTSNPNLYWYRQAAGRGLQLLFYSVGIGQISSEVPQNLSASRPQDRQFILSSKKLLLSDSGFYLCAWISGSSDTQYFGPGTRLTVL.

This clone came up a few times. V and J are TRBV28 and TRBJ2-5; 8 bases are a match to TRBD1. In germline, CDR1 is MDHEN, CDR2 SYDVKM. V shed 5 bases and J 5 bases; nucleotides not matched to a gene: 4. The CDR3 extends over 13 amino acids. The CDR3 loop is CASSPTGVETQYF. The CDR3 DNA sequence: TGTGCCAGCAGTCCGACAGGGGTTGAGACCCAGTACTTC.

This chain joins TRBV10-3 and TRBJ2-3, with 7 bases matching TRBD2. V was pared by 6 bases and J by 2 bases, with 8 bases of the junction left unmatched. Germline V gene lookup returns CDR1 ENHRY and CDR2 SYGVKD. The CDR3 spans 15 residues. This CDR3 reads CAIRELARNTDTQYF. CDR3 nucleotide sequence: TGTGCCATCAGGGAACTAGCGAGAAACACAGATACGCAGTATTTT.